The T cell receptor beta chain described here comes from a study of shared clonotypes between healthy human individuals. Broader study findings: Limited genetic and exposure-history diversity came from having few donors. Non-shared clonotypes had lower generation probabilities than clonotypes shared by all four sorted-subset donors. Estimated richness values were generally larger in naive subsets than in memory subsets.

On this clone itself: Its antigen is not identified. This sample includes further DNA sequences coding for the same CDR3.

The CDR3 is 13 amino acids. In germline, CDR1 is LNHDA, CDR2 SQIVND (reference sequence). V lost 2 bases and J lost 4; bases outside the gene matches: 1. CD45RO-negative cells were positively selected for CCR7, leaving out terminally differentiated effector memory CD45RA+ cells. Measured with immunoSEQ multiplex PCR; TCRdb has only the in-frame clones, and not every one. The data show about 2.2 million clones, 85% to 95% seen once. The source material was naive CD8+ T cells from PBMCs. This clonotype was sampled from a man younger than 35 in good health. Some clones in this sample may be carry-over from other donors' samples. The chain employs TRBV19 and TRBJ1-2; 7 bases fit TRBD1. The CDR3 bases are TGTGCCAGTAGTATAAGGACAGGCTATGGCTACACCTTC. Residues: CASSIRTGYGYTF.